The 9 T cell receptor beta chains below all came from one sample that was sequenced in a study of beta chain features in type 1 diabetes. The study's findings and limits: Shortening that was moderate but significant affected the TCRB CDR3s of Type 1 diabetes patients in all four CD4+ subsets.

Their antigens are not known. Expressed TCRB transcripts were sequenced because the entire RNA isolate underwent reverse transcription. Profiled with immunoSEQ multiplex PCR; TCRdb holds only in-frame clones, not every one. The table shows some 700,000 clones, with around 15% occurring only once. What was sequenced was naive CD4+ T cells from blood. These receptors were obtained from a man aged 18 to 29 with type 1 diabetes.

A single count supports this clone. V and J are TRBV10-3 and TRBJ1-1; maybe TRBD1 (6 bases). The CDR3 loop spans 17 amino acids. V was shortened by 6 bases and J by 0 bases, with 20 bases between the two germline ends. Germline CDR1 ENHRY, CDR2 SYGVKD. Written as DNA, the CDR3 is TGTGCCATCAGCGACCAGGTAACAGGGTACATGAACACTGAAGCTTTCTTT. It is translated as CAISDQVTGYMNTEAFF.

The V call is TRBV15, the J call TRBJ1-2; the D is unclear. Trimming left V 0 bases short and J 8 bases short, with 19 bases between. The V gene's germline CDR1 is LNHNV and CDR2 YYDKDF (reference sequence). The CDR3 runs to 16 residues. The CDR3 spells CATSRDWAQAGSGYTF. In DNA form, the CDR3 reads TGTGCCACCAGCAGAGATTGGGCCCAGGCCGGGTCCGGCTACACCTTC. The full variable domain, rest sourced from reference TRBV15 and TRBJ1-2, is DAMVIQNPRYQVTQFGKPVTLSCSQTLNHNVMYWYQQKSSQAPKLLFHYYDKDFNNEADTPDNFQSRRPNTSFCFLDIRSPGLGDTAMYLCATSRDWAQAGSGYTFGSGTRLTVV.

V gene TRBV30 combines with J gene TRBJ1-1; D is ambiguous. The CDR3 consists of 14 residues. CDR1 GTSNPN and CDR2 SVGIG come from the germline V gene (reference sequence). V dropped 2 bases and J dropped 1 base, with 11 bases sitting between them. The CDR3 protein is CAWSPGPRNTEAFF. The CDR3 nucleotides read TGTGCCTGGAGTCCTGGCCCAAGGAACACTGAAGCTTTCTTT. The entire variable domain, with the rest obtained from reference TRBV30 and TRBJ1-1, is as follows: SQTIHQWPATLVQPVGSPLSLECTVEGTSNPNLYWYRQAAGRGLQLLFYSVGIGQISSEVPQNLSASRPQDRQFILSSKKLLLSDSGFYLCAWSPGPRNTEAFFGQGTRLTVV.

The V gene is TRBV5-6, the J gene TRBJ1-5; possible D gene TRBD1, 6 bases. Germline V gene sequence: CDR1 SGHDT, CDR2 YYEEEE. This CDR3 is 15 amino acids long. V was clipped by 1 base and J by 0 bases, with 8 bases between them. CDR3 nucleotide sequence: TGTGCCAGCAGCTTGTGGGGGGCTAGCAATCAGCCCCAGCATTTT. Amino acids: CASSLWGASNQPQHF.

This clone showed up just a few times. The chain carries TRBV2 and TRBJ2-3, with TRBD2 matching 9 bases. The length of the CDR3 is 15 residues. Germline CDR1 and CDR2: SNHLY and FYNNEI. The trim removed 5 bases at V and 0 bases at J, leaving 3 bases unmatched. CDR3 bases: TGTGCCAGCAGTATTAGCGGGGGAAGCACAGATACGCAGTATTTT. Protein product: CASSISGGSTDTQYF.

The V call is TRBV7-9, the J call TRBJ2-3; D not certain. V was shortened by 11 bases and J by 4 bases, with 16 bases between the two germline ends. The CDR3 runs to 13 residues. Germline V gene data show CDR1 as SEHNR and CDR2 as FQNEAQ (reference sequence). The CDR3 DNA sequence: TGTGCCGTCTCTCCAGGATTAGCAGATACGCAGTATTTT. Protein product: CAVSPGLADTQYF. The variable domain in full, completed from reference TRBV7-9 and TRBJ2-3, reads DTGVSQNPRHKITKRGQNVTFRCDPISEHNRLYWYRQTLGQGPEFLTYFQNEAQLEKSRLLSDRFSAERPKGSFSTLEIQRTEQGDSAMYLCAVSPGLADTQYFGPGTRLTVL.

The chain uses TRBV30 and TRBJ1-5; D gene unclear. Trimming shortened V by 3 bases and J by 3 bases, and 9 bases separated the two germline ends. Looked up from germline, CDR1 is GTSNPN and CDR2 is SVGIG (reference sequence). The CDR3 spans 13 residues. The CDR3 region has the DNA TGTGCCTGGAGAGCCCAGGTCAATCAGCCCCAGCATTTT. This translates into CAWRAQVNQPQHF.

This clone was recorded a few times. The chain carries TRBV6-6 and TRBJ2-7, with unresolved D. CDR3 length equals 12 residues. The V end was cut by 6 bases, the J end by 2 bases, with 8 bases between. The V gene's germline CDR1 is MNHNY and CDR2 SVGAGI (reference sequence). The CDR3 sequence is CASSESAYEQYF. The CDR3 DNA sequence: TGTGCCAGCAGCGAGTCGGCCTACGAGCAGTACTTC.

This clone was counted between two and nine times. The V gene is TRBV28, the J gene TRBJ2-3, with 8 bases fitting TRBD2. This CDR3 is 13 amino acids long. The germline V gene encodes CDR1 MDHEN and CDR2 SYDVKM. V trimming: 6 bases; J trimming: 6 bases; junction bases outside the gene matches: 5. CDR3 nucleotides: TGTGCCAGCAGCCCGGGGGGGCATGATACGCAGTATTTT. Its translation: CASSPGGHDTQYF.